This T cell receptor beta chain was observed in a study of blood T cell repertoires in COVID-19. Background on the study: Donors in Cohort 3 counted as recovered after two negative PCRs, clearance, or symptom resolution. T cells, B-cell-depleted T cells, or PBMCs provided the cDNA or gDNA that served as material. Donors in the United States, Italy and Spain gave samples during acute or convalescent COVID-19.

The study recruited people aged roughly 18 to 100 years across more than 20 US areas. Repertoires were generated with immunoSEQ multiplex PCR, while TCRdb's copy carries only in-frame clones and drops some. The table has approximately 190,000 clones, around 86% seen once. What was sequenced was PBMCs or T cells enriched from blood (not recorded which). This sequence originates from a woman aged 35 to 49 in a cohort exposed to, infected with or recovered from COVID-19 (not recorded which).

This chain's CDR3 is CASSPTPQGNTEAFF. The DNA of the CDR3 is TGCGCCAGCAGCCCGACCCCACAGGGGAACACTGAAGCTTTCTTT. This chain uses TRBV5-1 with TRBJ1-1; maybe TRBD1 (6 bases). Germline-derived CDR1 and CDR2 are SGHRS and YFSETQ. The CDR3 spans 15 residues. Trimming took 4 bases from V and 1 from J, leaving 14 bases between them. The full variable domain, rest sourced from reference TRBV5-1 and TRBJ1-1, is KAGVTQTPRYLIKTRGQQVTLSCSPISGHRSVSWYQQTPGQGLQFLFEYFSETQRNKGNFPGRFSGRQFSNSRSEMNVSTLELGDSALYLCASSPTPQGNTEAFFGQGTRLTVV.